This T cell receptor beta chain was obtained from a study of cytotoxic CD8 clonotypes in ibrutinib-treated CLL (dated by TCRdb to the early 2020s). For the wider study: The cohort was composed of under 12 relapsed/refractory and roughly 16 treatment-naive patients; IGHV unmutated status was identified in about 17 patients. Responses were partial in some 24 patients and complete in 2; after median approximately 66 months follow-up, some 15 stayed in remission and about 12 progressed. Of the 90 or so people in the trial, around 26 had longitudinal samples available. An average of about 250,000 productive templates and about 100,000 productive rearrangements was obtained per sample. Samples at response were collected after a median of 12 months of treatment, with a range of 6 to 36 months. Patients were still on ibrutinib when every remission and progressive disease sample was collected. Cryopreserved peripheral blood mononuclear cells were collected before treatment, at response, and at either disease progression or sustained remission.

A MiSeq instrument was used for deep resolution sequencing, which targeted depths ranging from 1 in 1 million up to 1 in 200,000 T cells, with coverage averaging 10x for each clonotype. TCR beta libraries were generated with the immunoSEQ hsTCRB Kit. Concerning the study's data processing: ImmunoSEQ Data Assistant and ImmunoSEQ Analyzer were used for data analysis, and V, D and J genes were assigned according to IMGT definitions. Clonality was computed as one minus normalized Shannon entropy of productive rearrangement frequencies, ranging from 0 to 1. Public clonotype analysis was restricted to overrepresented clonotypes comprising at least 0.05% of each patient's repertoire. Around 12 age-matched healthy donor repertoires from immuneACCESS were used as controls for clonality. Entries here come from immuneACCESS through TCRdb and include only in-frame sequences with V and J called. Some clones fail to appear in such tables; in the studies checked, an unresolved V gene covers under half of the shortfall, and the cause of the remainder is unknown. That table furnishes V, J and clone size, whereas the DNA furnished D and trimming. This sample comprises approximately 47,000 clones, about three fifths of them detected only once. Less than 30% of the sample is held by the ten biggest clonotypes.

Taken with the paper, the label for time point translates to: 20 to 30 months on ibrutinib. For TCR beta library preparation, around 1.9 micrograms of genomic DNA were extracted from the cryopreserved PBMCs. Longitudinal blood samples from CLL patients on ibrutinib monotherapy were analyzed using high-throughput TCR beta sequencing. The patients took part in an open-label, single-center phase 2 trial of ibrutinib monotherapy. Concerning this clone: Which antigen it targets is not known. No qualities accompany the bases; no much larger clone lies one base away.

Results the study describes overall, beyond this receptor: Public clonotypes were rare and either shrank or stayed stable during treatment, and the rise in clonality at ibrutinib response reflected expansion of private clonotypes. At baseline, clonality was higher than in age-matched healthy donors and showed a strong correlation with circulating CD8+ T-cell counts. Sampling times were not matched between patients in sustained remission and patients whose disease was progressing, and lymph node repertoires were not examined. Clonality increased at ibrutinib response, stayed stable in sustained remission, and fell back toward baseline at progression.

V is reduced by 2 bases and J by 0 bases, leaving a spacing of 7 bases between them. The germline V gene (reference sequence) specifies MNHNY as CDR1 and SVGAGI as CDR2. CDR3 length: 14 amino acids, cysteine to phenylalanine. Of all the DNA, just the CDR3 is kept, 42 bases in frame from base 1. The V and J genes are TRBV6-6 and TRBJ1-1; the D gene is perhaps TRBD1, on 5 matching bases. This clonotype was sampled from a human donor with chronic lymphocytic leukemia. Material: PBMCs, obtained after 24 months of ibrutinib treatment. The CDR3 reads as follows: CASSYRGLNTEAFF. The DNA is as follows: TGTGCCAGCAGTTACAGGGGTCTGAACACTGAAGCTTTCTTT.